This T cell receptor beta chain is from a study of response to subunit inactivated influenza vaccine. Germline loops: CDR1 DFQATT, CDR2 SNEGSKA (reference sequence). The V gene lost 1 base and the J gene lost 0 bases, with 11 bases spanning the gap. The length of the CDR3 is 15 residues. TCRdb itself ran the RT-PCR reads through MiXCR, one entry per CDR3 protein. The sample contains roughly 500,000 distinct CDR3 sequences, about 15% of which appear only once. The study's findings and limits: Authors suggested few new T cells are recruited by each seasonal influenza vaccination.

About this clonotype: What it binds is not known.

This sample comprised CD4+ T cells sorted from PBMCs, obtained around 2 years after vaccination. This sequence originates from a man aged 45 to 75 who received an inactivated influenza vaccine. This chain connects TRBV20-1 to TRBJ2-3; D remains unclear. The CDR3 sequence: CSARAPHVSTDTQYF. CDR3 coding DNA: TGCAGTGCTAGAGCGCCTCACGTTAGCACAGATACGCAGTATTTT.